Presented here are 24 T cell receptor beta chains from one specimen sequenced in a study of shared clonotypes between healthy human individuals. Produced via immunoSEQ multiplex PCR; TCRdb's table is partial and in-frame only. The data show 2 million to 2.5 million clones, over 90% seen once. Material: naive CD4+ T cells from PBMCs. This sample's subset: CD45RA+ positively selected. The receptors shown here come from a man aged 18 to 29 in good health. Some clones in this sample may be carry-over from other donors' samples.

The V call is TRBV4-1, the J call TRBJ2-6, with D hard to call. V shed 0 bases and J shed 12 bases, with 9 bases lying between them. The CDR3 runs to 13 residues. Germline values: CDR1 MGHRA, CDR2 YSYEKL. Here the CDR3 reads CASSQDGVGVLTF. The CDR3, as DNA: TGCGCCAGCAGCCAAGATGGGGTTGGCGTCCTGACTTTC.

Points on this clone: Different DNA sequences within this sample yield the same CDR3. The V call is TRBV7-9, the J call TRBJ2-7, with TRBD2 matching 8 bases. V dropped 6 bases and J dropped 3; count of bases not matched to a gene: 4. Germline V gene data show CDR1 as SEHNR and CDR2 as FQNEAQ (reference sequence). This CDR3 is 13 amino acids long. The chain's CDR3 is CASSGTSGYEQYF. The CDR3 DNA follows: TGTGCCAGCAGTGGCACTAGCGGCTACGAGCAGTACTTC.

The chain carries TRBV19 and TRBJ1-4, with D possibly matching TRBD1 (6 bases). CDR3 length: 14 residues. The V end lost 10 bases, the J end lost 2 bases, and 14 bases lay between the germline ends. Germline V lookup: CDR1 LNHDA, CDR2 SQIVND (reference sequence). The CDR3, as DNA: TGTGCCACCAATCGGGGGCTGACTAATGAAAAACTGTTTTTT. This encodes CATNRGLTNEKLFF. Full variable domain (missing parts from reference TRBV19 and TRBJ1-4): DGGITQSPKYLFRKEGQNVTLSCEQNLNHDAMYWYRQDPGQGLRLIYYSQIVNDFQKGDIAEGYSVSREKKESFPLTVTSAQKNPTAFYLCATNRGLTNEKLFFGSGTQLSVL.

With respect to this clone: Other DNA variants within this sample encode the same CDR3. The chain links TRBV9 to TRBJ2-1; D perhaps matches TRBD2 (6 bases). V lost 2 bases, J lost 1 base, and 7 bases lay in between. The CDR3 has 14 amino acids. The germline CDR1 and CDR2 sequences are SGDLS and YYNGEE. This CDR3 reads CASSVGGSYNEQFF. The CDR3 DNA sequence: TGTGCCAGCAGCGTCGGGGGATCCTACAATGAGCAGTTCTTC.

V gene TRBV2 combines with J gene TRBJ1-4; 7 positions match TRBD1. The germline CDR1 and CDR2 sequences are SNHLY and FYNNEI. CDR3 length: 15 amino acids. The junction had 11 bases not matched to a gene; V was cut back by 7 bases and J by 6 bases. The CDR3 loop reads CASTRDRAVYEKLFF. The CDR3 DNA follows: TGTGCCAGCACCCGAGACAGGGCTGTATATGAAAAACTGTTTTTT.

J is TRBJ1-1 and V is TRBV6-1; TRBD1 aligns across 7 bases. This CDR3 is 15 amino acids long. Trimming at V came to 3 bases and at J to 5 bases, leaving 9 bases not matched to a gene. The germline CDR1 and CDR2 sequences are MNHNS and SASEGT. The CDR3 here is CASSDLNRGVTEAFF. Written as DNA, the CDR3 is TGTGCCAGCAGTGACCTTAACAGGGGTGTGACTGAAGCTTTCTTT.

The chain carries TRBV6-1 and TRBJ2-6, with D unresolved. Germline V lookup: CDR1 MNHNS, CDR2 SASEGT. This CDR3 region has 15 residues. V lost 5 bases, J lost 1 base, and 9 bases lay in between. CDR3 DNA: TGTGCCAGCAGTAATCGGGCGTCTGGGGCCAACGTCCTGACTTTC. The encoded protein is CASSNRASGANVLTF.

The chain couples TRBV11-2 to TRBJ2-7; 12 nucleotides line up with TRBD2. The CDR3 covers 18 residues. V lost 5 bases to trimming and J lost 5 bases; unmatched junction nucleotides: 16. Germline V gene lookup returns CDR1 SGHAT and CDR2 FQNNGV. Written as DNA, the CDR3 is TGTGCCAGCAGCATCCGGGTCCAGGCTAGCGGGAGGGCCGACGAGCAGTACTTC. It codes for CASSIRVQASGRADEQYF.

CDR3 coding DNA: TGCGCCAGCAGCTTGCACCGTGGGACTGAAGCTTTCTTT. This sequence encodes CASSLHRGTEAFF. This chain connects TRBV5-1 to TRBJ1-1; D gene unclear. Germline V gives CDR1 SGHRS, CDR2 YFSETQ. There are 13 residues in the CDR3. V dropped 1 base and J dropped 5 bases, with 9 bases sitting between them.

V usage is TRBV6-5 and J usage is TRBJ2-1, with 11 nucleotides matching TRBD2. The germline V gene encodes CDR1 MNHEY and CDR2 SVGAGI. V shed 6 bases, J shed 7 bases, and the junction held 8 bases outside the gene matches. This CDR3 spans 15 amino acids. The CDR3 here is CASRPPGTSGNEQFF. CDR3 in DNA: TGTGCCAGCAGGCCGCCCGGGACTAGCGGTAATGAGCAGTTCTTC.

The chain combines TRBV11-2 with TRBJ2-7; 9 bases line up with TRBD2. V gave up 5 bases and J gave up 3 bases; unmatched junction bases: 8. The CDR3 covers 15 residues. Germline CDR1 SGHAT, CDR2 FQNNGV. CDR3 sequence reads: CASSTLGLAGYEQYF. CDR3 coding DNA: TGTGCCAGCAGCACCCTGGGACTAGCAGGCTACGAGCAGTACTTC.

This clone was seen once. The J gene is TRBJ1-5, the V gene TRBV2; possibly TRBD1 for D (6 bases). Trimming shortened V by 1 base and J by 2 bases, and 12 bases separated the two germline ends. This CDR3 has 16 amino acids. The germline gives CDR1 SNHLY, CDR2 FYNNEI. This CDR3 reads CASSEGRAGGNQPQHF. The CDR3, as DNA: TGTGCCAGCAGTGAAGGTCGGGCAGGGGGCAATCAGCCCCAGCATTTT.

V gene TRBV27 combines with J gene TRBJ1-5; 9 bases are a match to TRBD1. The germline gives CDR1 MNHEY, CDR2 SMNVEV (reference sequence). The CDR3 runs to 17 residues. Unmatched junction bases numbered 11, after V lost 5 bases and J lost 3 bases. This chain's CDR3 is CASSRKPGQGPNQPQHF. The CDR3 DNA follows: TGTGCCAGCAGTCGAAAACCGGGACAGGGCCCCAATCAGCCCCAGCATTTT.

This chain uses TRBV11-2 with TRBJ2-1; D ambiguous. From germline, CDR1 is SGHAT and CDR2 FQNNGV. V shed 5 bases and J shed 6 bases, with 23 bases lying between them. This CDR3 is 17 amino acids long. CDR3 protein: CASSPRKLGMGFNEQFF. The CDR3 bases are TGTGCCAGCAGCCCCCGCAAGTTGGGGATGGGGTTCAATGAGCAGTTCTTC.

V and J are TRBV11-2 and TRBJ2-3; D is possibly TRBD2 (5 bases). CDR3 length: 14 amino acids. Germline V gene sequence: CDR1 SGHAT, CDR2 FQNNGV. The V gene lost 6 bases and the J gene lost 3 bases, with 13 bases spanning the gap. CDR3 nucleotides: TGTGCCAGCAGAAAAGACCGAGGGACAGATACGCAGTATTTT. It translates to CASRKDRGTDTQYF.

V usage is TRBV19 and J usage is TRBJ1-4; D remains ambiguous. CDR1 LNHDA and CDR2 SQIVND come from the germline V gene (reference sequence). The CDR3 has 15 amino acids. Trimming pared 5 bases from V and 4 bases from J, leaving 14 bases between. CDR3 in amino acids: CASSSMDGRNEKLFF. In nucleotides, the CDR3 is TGTGCCAGTAGTTCAATGGACGGCCGTAATGAAAAACTGTTTTTT.

The V and J genes are TRBV10-2 and TRBJ2-2; unclear D gene. The CDR3 contains 14 residues. Germline V gene lookup returns CDR1 WSHSY and CDR2 SAAADI. V shed 8 bases and J shed 2 bases, with 12 bases lying between them. The CDR3 sequence: CASQIYHNTGELFF. The CDR3 DNA reads as TGCGCCAGCCAAATATACCATAACACCGGGGAGCTGTTTTTT.

The V and J genes are TRBV7-6 and TRBJ2-7; weak D call: TRBD2 (6 bases). V was clipped by 1 base and J by 2 bases, with 9 bases between them. The CDR3 totals 14 residues. The germline CDR1 and CDR2 sequences are SGHVS and FNYEAQ. CDR3: CASSLVGGAYEQYF. CDR3 DNA sequence: TGTGCCAGCAGCTTAGTCGGGGGTGCCTACGAGCAGTACTTC.

This clone was detected only a few times. The chain carries TRBV19 and TRBJ1-2; weak D call: TRBD1 (5 bases). With 9 bases removed from V and 5 bases from J, the gap between germline ends came to 22 bases. The CDR3 is made up of 15 amino acids. The germline V gene encodes CDR1 LNHDA and CDR2 SQIVND (reference sequence). The CDR3 nucleotides are TGTGCCAGCCAGGGTCCAGGTCCGTTTGGTTATGGCTACACCTTC. It encodes CASQGPGPFGYGYTF.

This clone showed up just once. The chain couples TRBV7-4 to TRBJ1-5; D unresolved. The germline V gene encodes CDR1 SGHVT and CDR2 SQSDAQ. The CDR3 spans 15 residues. V gave up 3 bases and J gave up 8 bases, with 17 bases separating them. CDR3 nucleotides: TGTGCCAGCAGCTTGCGGAATGGGAGTTCGGAGCCCCAGCATTTT. It yields the protein CASSLRNGSSEPQHF.

The CDR3 nucleotides are TGTGCCAGCACGGGACAGGGTCCTTACACCGGGGAGCTGTTTTTT. Translated: CASTGQGPYTGELFF. This chain uses TRBV27 with TRBJ2-2; 9 bases map to TRBD1. Trimming took 7 bases from V and 3 from J; bases not matched to a gene: 6. Germline CDR1 and CDR2: MNHEY and SMNVEV (reference sequence). This CDR3 comprises 15 residues.

This chain uses TRBV6-1 with TRBJ2-1, with TRBD2 identical over 7 bases. The CDR3 has 13 residues. With V trimmed by 1 base and J by 15 bases, 9 bases remained unmatched. The germline V gene encodes CDR1 MNHNS and CDR2 SASEGT. CDR3 amino acids: CASSEDLTSPGFF. The CDR3 coding sequence is TGTGCCAGCAGTGAAGATCTGACTAGCCCCGGGTTCTTC.

The V and J genes are TRBV28 and TRBJ1-1; the D is unclear. CDR3 length: 13 amino acids. V lost 10 bases to trimming and J lost 0 bases, with 12 bases between them. CDR1 and CDR2 (germline): MDHEN, SYDVKM. CDR3 residues: CATSRGVNTEAFF. The CDR3 DNA reads TGTGCCACCTCTCGGGGTGTGAACACTGAAGCTTTCTTT. The full variable domain, with the rest looked up from reference TRBV28 and TRBJ1-1, is DVKVTQSSRYLVKRTGEKVFLECVQDMDHENMFWYRQDPGLGLRLIYFSYDVKMKEKGDIPEGYSVSREKKERFSLILESASTNQTSMYLCATSRGVNTEAFFGQGTRLTVV.

This chain joins TRBV11-1 and TRBJ2-2; D remains unclear. Germline V gene lookup returns CDR1 SGHAT and CDR2 FQDESV (reference sequence). Trimming removed 3 bases at V and 6 bases at J, with 11 bases between. The CDR3 loop spans 14 amino acids. CDR3 residues: CASSFVLGSGELFF. The CDR3 DNA is TGTGCCAGCAGCTTTGTCCTGGGGTCCGGGGAGCTGTTTTTT.